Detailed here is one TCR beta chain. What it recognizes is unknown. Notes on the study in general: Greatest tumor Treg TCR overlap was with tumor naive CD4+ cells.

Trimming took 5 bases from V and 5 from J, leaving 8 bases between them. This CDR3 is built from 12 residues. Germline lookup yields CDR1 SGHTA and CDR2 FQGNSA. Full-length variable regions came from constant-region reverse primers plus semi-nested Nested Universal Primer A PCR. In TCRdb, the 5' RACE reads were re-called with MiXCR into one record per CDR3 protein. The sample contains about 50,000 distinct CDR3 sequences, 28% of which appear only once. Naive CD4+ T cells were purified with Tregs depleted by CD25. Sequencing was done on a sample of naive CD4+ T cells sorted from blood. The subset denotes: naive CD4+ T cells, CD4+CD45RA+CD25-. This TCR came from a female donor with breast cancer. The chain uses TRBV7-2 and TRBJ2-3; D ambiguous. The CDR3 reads CASSRRLDTQYF. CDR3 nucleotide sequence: TGTGCCAGCAGCCGCCGTCTAGATACGCAGTATTTT.